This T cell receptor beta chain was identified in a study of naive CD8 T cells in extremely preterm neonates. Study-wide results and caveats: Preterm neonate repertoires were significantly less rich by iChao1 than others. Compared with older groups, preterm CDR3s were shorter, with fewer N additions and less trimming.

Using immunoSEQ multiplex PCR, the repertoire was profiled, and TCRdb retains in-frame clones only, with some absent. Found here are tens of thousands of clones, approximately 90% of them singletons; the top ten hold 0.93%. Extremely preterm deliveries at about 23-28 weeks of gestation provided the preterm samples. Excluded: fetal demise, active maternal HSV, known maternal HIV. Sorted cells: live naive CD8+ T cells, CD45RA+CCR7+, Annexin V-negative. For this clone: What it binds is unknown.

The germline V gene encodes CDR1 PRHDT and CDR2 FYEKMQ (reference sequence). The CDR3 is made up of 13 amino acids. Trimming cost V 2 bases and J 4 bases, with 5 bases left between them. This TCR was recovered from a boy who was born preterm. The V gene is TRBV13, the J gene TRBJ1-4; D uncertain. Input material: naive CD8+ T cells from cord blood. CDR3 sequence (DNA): TGTGCCAGCAGCTTACAGCTTAATGAAAAACTGTTTTTT. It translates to CASSLQLNEKLFF.